The 14 T cell receptor beta chains listed next were all sequenced from one sample in a study of cytotoxic CD8 clonotypes in ibrutinib-treated CLL. Only in-frame clones appear in the TCRdb table, and some are missing; sequencing was by immunoSEQ multiplex PCR. The sample records around 97,000 clones, about 78% being singletons. Here the sequenced sample was PBMCs, taken after 12 months of ibrutinib treatment. The receptors were sampled from a human donor with chronic lymphocytic leukemia.

The chain employs TRBV6-1 and TRBJ1-2, with a tentative D call TRBD1 (5 bases). This CDR3 comprises 16 residues. Trimming took off 1 base at V and 7 bases at J, with 19 bases between the two ends. Germline V gives CDR1 MNHNS, CDR2 SASEGT. For the CDR3, the DNA is TGTGCCAGCAGTGAAGTCTCCCGCGGGGGTAGGGGTGGCTACACCTTC. The encoded protein is CASSEVSRGGRGGYTF.

The V gene is TRBV14, the J gene TRBJ2-7; the match to TRBD1 covers 8 bases. This CDR3 is 14 amino acids long. CDR1 is SGHDN, CDR2 FVKESK, per germline. With 3 bases clipped from V and 5 bases from J, the junction kept 6 bases outside the gene matches. CDR3 in amino acids: CASSQTGAPNEQYF. DNA of the CDR3: TGTGCCAGCAGCCAGACAGGGGCCCCTAACGAGCAGTACTTC.

J is TRBJ1-1 and V is TRBV29-1, with TRBD1 as a possible D gene (6 bases). Germline CDR1 reads SQVTM; CDR2 reads ANQGSEA. Trimming pared 7 bases from V and 5 bases from J, leaving 14 bases between. CDR3 length: 12 residues. This CDR3 is CSGGGTYTEAFF. The DNA of the CDR3 is TGCAGCGGAGGGGGGACTTATACTGAAGCTTTCTTT.

The chain uses TRBV7-2 and TRBJ1-5; TRBD1 might be the D (5 bases). The V gene lost 1 base and the J gene lost 4 bases, with 11 bases spanning the gap. Germline loops: CDR1 SGHTA, CDR2 FQGNSA. The CDR3 runs 15 residues. The CDR3 spells CASSLVGQLNQPQHF. CDR3 bases: TGTGCCAGCAGCTTAGTGGGGCAGCTTAATCAGCCCCAGCATTTT.

The rearrangement joins TRBV6-6 to TRBJ2-1, with 9 bases fitting TRBD2. CDR1 MNHNY and CDR2 SVGAGI come from the germline V gene (reference sequence). The CDR3 covers 16 residues. The J segment lost 6 bases and the V segment lost 0 bases, leaving 6 bases of the junction unmatched. The CDR3 loop is CASSYSGGGASNEQFF. As DNA, the CDR3 is TGTGCCAGCAGTTACTCTGGCGGGGGGGCTTCCAATGAGCAGTTCTTC.

V and J are TRBV6-6 and TRBJ2-5, with D perhaps TRBD1 (6 bases). Between the trimmed V and J ends, which lost 0 bases and 4 bases, there was a span of 12 bases. Looked up from germline, CDR1 is MNHNY and CDR2 is SVGAGI (reference sequence). The CDR3 runs to 15 residues. CDR3 bases: TGTGCCAGCAGTTACTCGACCAGGGGAAGAGAGACCCAGTACTTC. Encoded protein: CASSYSTRGRETQYF.

The chain is built from TRBV6-5 and TRBJ1-1; perhaps TRBD1 as D (5 bases). Germline V gene sequence: CDR1 MNHEY, CDR2 SVGAGI. V was shortened by 4 bases and J by 9 bases, with 12 bases between the two germline ends. The length of the CDR3 is 12 residues. CDR3 sequence (DNA): TGTGCCAGCAGTTTTCAGGGAAAAAAAGCTTTCTTT. It translates to CASSFQGKKAFF.

There are a few counts of this clone. The chain combines TRBV9 with TRBJ2-1; D remains unclear. The V end lost 7 bases, the J end lost 5 bases, and 4 bases lay between the germline ends. The germline V gene has CDR1 SGDLS and CDR2 YYNGEE. The CDR3 is 10 residues long. The CDR3 DNA reads TGTGCCAGCGGCGACAATGAGCAGTTCTTC. This encodes CASGDNEQFF.

The CDR3 nucleotides are TGTGCCATCAGTGTGGAGGGGACTGAAGCTTTCTTT. It specifies CAISVEGTEAFF. This chain joins TRBV10-3 and TRBJ1-1, with D tentatively TRBD1 (5 bases). CDR3 length: 12 amino acids. V was shortened by 4 bases and J by 5 bases, with 8 bases between the two germline ends. CDR1 and CDR2 (germline): ENHRY, SYGVKD.

This chain uses TRBV28 with TRBJ1-5; the D gene is possibly TRBD1 (6 bases). Trimming cost V 4 bases and J 8 bases, with 15 bases left between them. The germline V gene encodes CDR1 MDHEN and CDR2 SYDVKM. The CDR3 contains 14 residues. The chain's CDR3 is CASSYGQRGKPQHF. Here the CDR3 DNA reads TGTGCCAGCAGTTACGGACAGAGAGGGAAGCCCCAGCATTTT.

The sample holds one count of this clone. The chain employs TRBV10-3 and TRBJ2-3; 8 bases align to TRBD2. Looked up from germline, CDR1 is ENHRY and CDR2 is SYGVKD. This CDR3 region has 15 residues. V shed 7 bases, J shed 2 bases, and the junction held 8 bases outside the gene matches. CDR3 DNA sequence: TGTGCCATCAAGGGTCGGCGGGGGGACACAGATACGCAGTATTTT. Translation gives CAIKGRRGDTDTQYF.

This clone was seen a single time. This sequence joins TRBV5-4 and TRBJ2-7; perhaps TRBD2 as D (6 bases). CDR3 size: 14 residues. V was clipped by 4 bases and J by 5 bases, with 16 bases between them. Germline-derived CDR1 and CDR2 are SGHNT and YYREEE (reference sequence). CDR3 coding DNA: TGTGCCAGCAGCCTCGTAGGGGCGGGGCACGAGCAGTACTTC. As protein: CASSLVGAGHEQYF.

The chain is built from TRBV12-5 and TRBJ2-1; no clear D gene. The CDR3 runs to 11 residues. CDR1 is LGHNT, CDR2 FRNRAP, per germline. V lost 2 bases to trimming and J lost 9 bases, with 5 bases between them. The chain's CDR3 is CASGLISEQFF. The CDR3, as DNA: TGTGCTAGTGGTTTGATCAGTGAGCAGTTCTTC.

This clone was recorded a few times. The chain employs TRBV6-6 and TRBJ2-7; the D is unclear. Trimming removed 2 bases from V and 2 bases from J, with 13 bases in between. Germline V gene lookup returns CDR1 MNHNY and CDR2 SVGAGI (reference sequence). CDR3 size: 15 residues. CDR3 in DNA: TGTGCCAGCAGTTACGCCCGAGGCACTCCCTACGAGCAGTACTTC. Its protein is CASSYARGTPYEQYF.